These T cell receptor beta chains were read from a single sample in a study of blood T cell repertoires in COVID-19. Measured with immunoSEQ multiplex PCR; TCRdb has only the in-frame clones, and not every one. The sample includes approximately 190,000 clones, about 88% seen only once; the top ten take roughly 14%. Sample: peripheral blood. These receptors all stem from a man aged 25-45 years with active or convalescent COVID-19. The CDR3 runs from the conserved cysteine through the conserved F or W. Each record gives: V gene, D gene, clone size, J gene, CDR3 length, CDR3 DNA, CDR3 protein. The D gene is left open where the match is weak. Part of the rows lack a size; the others show once, few, many or a class for expanded clones.

v_call: TRBV7-2; d_call: TRBD1; clone_size: -; j_call: TRBJ1-2; cdr3_length: 12; cdr3_nt: TGTGCCAGCAGCTTGAGGGGGCCGGTTAGGACCTTC; cdr3_aa: CASSLRGPVRTF
v_call: TRBV7-9; d_call: TRBD1; clone_size: -; j_call: TRBJ1-2; cdr3_length: 15; cdr3_nt: TGTGCCAGCAGCTTAGTCCAGGGGGCGGACTATGGCTACACCTTC; cdr3_aa: CASSLVQGADYGYTF
v_call: TRBV11-3; d_call: TRBD1; clone_size: -; j_call: TRBJ2-2; cdr3_length: 15; cdr3_nt: TGTGCCAGCAGCCCCCGGACAGGGGTAACCGGGGAGCTGTTTTTT; cdr3_aa: CASSPRTGVTGELFF
v_call: TRBV24-1; d_call: TRBD2; clone_size: -; j_call: TRBJ2-1; cdr3_length: 18; cdr3_nt: TGTGCCACCAGTGATTTGAATAGCGGGAGGAAGTCCTACAATGAGCAGTTCTTC; cdr3_aa: CATSDLNSGRKSYNEQFF
v_call: TRBV7-2; d_call: -; clone_size: -; j_call: TRBJ2-7; cdr3_length: 16; cdr3_nt: TGTGCCAGCAGCCCACCGATCAGGGGACCCACGTACGAGCAGTACTTC; cdr3_aa: CASSPPIRGPTYEQYF
v_call: TRBV5-1; d_call: -; clone_size: -; j_call: TRBJ2-6; cdr3_length: 18; cdr3_nt: TGCGCCAGCAGCCATATACAGGCCCCCCTCTCTGGGGCCAACGTCCTGACTTTC; cdr3_aa: CASSHIQAPLSGANVLTF
v_call: TRBV10-2; d_call: -; clone_size: -; j_call: TRBJ2-3; cdr3_length: 13; cdr3_nt: TGCGCCAGCAGAACGACTAGCACAGATACGCAGTATTTT; cdr3_aa: CASRTTSTDTQYF
v_call: TRBV7-2; d_call: -; clone_size: few; j_call: TRBJ1-2; cdr3_length: 14; cdr3_nt: TGTGCCAGCAGCGCGAGAAGCACAGGCTATGGCTACACCTTC; cdr3_aa: CASSARSTGYGYTF
v_call: TRBV28; d_call: TRBD1; clone_size: -; j_call: TRBJ2-2; cdr3_length: 20; cdr3_nt: TGTGCCAGCAGTTTGTCTTTTGAGACAGGGGGCCTAATGAACACCGGGGAGCTGTTTTTT; cdr3_aa: CASSLSFETGGLMNTGELFF
v_call: TRBV7-8; d_call: -; clone_size: -; j_call: TRBJ2-1; cdr3_length: 13; cdr3_nt: TGTGCCAGCAGCTTCCACAGCTACAATGAGCAGTTCTTC; cdr3_aa: CASSFHSYNEQFF
v_call: TRBV3-1/TRBV3-2; d_call: -; clone_size: few; j_call: TRBJ1-3; cdr3_length: 17; cdr3_nt: TGTGCCAGCAGCCAAGGGGTCAGCGGGGGATCTGGAAACACCATATATTTT; cdr3_aa: CASSQGVSGGSGNTIYF
v_call: TRBV9; d_call: -; clone_size: -; j_call: TRBJ1-2; cdr3_length: 16; cdr3_nt: TGTGCCAGCAGCCCGTCTGCGGGGGGAAAACTTTATGGCTACACCTTC; cdr3_aa: CASSPSAGGKLYGYTF
v_call: TRBV18; d_call: -; clone_size: -; j_call: TRBJ1-6; cdr3_length: 14; cdr3_nt: TGTGCCAGCTCACCCCGGCAGGGGAATTCACCCCTCCACTTT; cdr3_aa: CASSPRQGNSPLHF
v_call: TRBV7-2; d_call: TRBD1; clone_size: -; j_call: TRBJ2-3; cdr3_length: 15; cdr3_nt: TGTGCCAGCAGCTTAACAGGGGGAGACACAGATACGCAGTATTTT; cdr3_aa: CASSLTGGDTDTQYF
v_call: TRBV2; d_call: -; clone_size: -; j_call: TRBJ2-5; cdr3_length: 15; cdr3_nt: TGTGCCAGCAGTGATCCGGCCGGGATACAAGAGACCCAGTACTTC; cdr3_aa: CASSDPAGIQETQYF
v_call: TRBV12-3/TRBV12-4; d_call: TRBD1; clone_size: -; j_call: TRBJ1-2; cdr3_length: 13; cdr3_nt: TGTGCCAGCAGCCCCGGGACAGAGTATGGCTACACCTTC; cdr3_aa: CASSPGTEYGYTF
v_call: TRBV15; d_call: TRBD1; clone_size: -; j_call: TRBJ2-7; cdr3_length: 14; cdr3_nt: TGTGCCACCAGCAGGGACAGGGGTGCGGGCGAGCAGTACTTC; cdr3_aa: CATSRDRGAGEQYF
v_call: TRBV7-9; d_call: -; clone_size: -; j_call: TRBJ1-2; cdr3_length: 12; cdr3_nt: TGTGCCAGCAGCGGTCGGTACTATGGCTACACCTTC; cdr3_aa: CASSGRYYGYTF
v_call: TRBV29-1; d_call: TRBD2; clone_size: once; j_call: TRBJ2-3; cdr3_length: 14; cdr3_nt: TGCAGCGTGCGCCCTAGCGGGAGGACAGATACGCAGTATTTT; cdr3_aa: CSVRPSGRTDTQYF
v_call: TRBV14; d_call: TRBD2; clone_size: -; j_call: TRBJ2-5; cdr3_length: 18; cdr3_nt: TGTGCCAGCAGCCAAGGGGAAGCGGGGGCCCCGATCGGGGAGACCCAGTACTTC; cdr3_aa: CASSQGEAGAPIGETQYF
v_call: TRBV29-1; d_call: -; clone_size: -; j_call: TRBJ2-1; cdr3_length: 16; cdr3_nt: TGCAGCGTTGACGGTCAGGGCGGGATCTCCTACAATGAGCAGTTCTTC; cdr3_aa: CSVDGQGGISYNEQFF
v_call: TRBV19; d_call: TRBD2; clone_size: -; j_call: TRBJ2-1; cdr3_length: 14; cdr3_nt: TGTGCCAGCCAGCGGGGTGGCTCCTACAATGAGCAGTTCTTC; cdr3_aa: CASQRGGSYNEQFF
v_call: TRBV11-2; d_call: TRBD1; clone_size: -; j_call: TRBJ2-1; cdr3_length: 17; cdr3_nt: TGTGCCAGCAGCCTCAGACAGGGTGAGAGGGGATACAATGAGCAGTTCTTC; cdr3_aa: CASSLRQGERGYNEQFF
v_call: TRBV30; d_call: -; clone_size: -; j_call: TRBJ1-1; cdr3_length: 13; cdr3_nt: TGTGCCCAAACCGGGCAGGGAGGGACTGAAGCTTTCTTT; cdr3_aa: CAQTGQGGTEAFF
v_call: TRBV2; d_call: -; clone_size: once; j_call: TRBJ1-4; cdr3_length: 14; cdr3_nt: TGTGCCAGCAATGCCGGGACACTTAATGAAAAACTGTTTTTT; cdr3_aa: CASNAGTLNEKLFF
v_call: TRBV12-5; d_call: TRBD1; clone_size: -; j_call: TRBJ1-1; cdr3_length: 14; cdr3_nt: TGTGCTAGTGGTTTGTCACAGGGGTCGTCTGAAGCTTTCTTT; cdr3_aa: CASGLSQGSSEAFF
v_call: TRBV7-2; d_call: -; clone_size: -; j_call: TRBJ2-1; cdr3_length: 15; cdr3_nt: TGTGCCAGCAGCTATCTGGCGGGCAGCCACAATGAGCAGTTCTTC; cdr3_aa: CASSYLAGSHNEQFF
v_call: TRBV4-1; d_call: -; clone_size: -; j_call: TRBJ2-2; cdr3_length: 12; cdr3_nt: TGCGCCAGCAGCCAACATACCGGGGAGCTGTTTTTT; cdr3_aa: CASSQHTGELFF
v_call: TRBV11-2; d_call: TRBD1; clone_size: -; j_call: TRBJ1-2; cdr3_length: 13; cdr3_nt: TGTGCCAGCAGCTTAGACAGGGGGCGCGGCTACACCTTC; cdr3_aa: CASSLDRGRGYTF
v_call: TRBV10-3; d_call: -; clone_size: once; j_call: TRBJ1-2; cdr3_length: 12; cdr3_nt: TGTGCCATCGACAAGGGGAACTATGGCTACACCTTC; cdr3_aa: CAIDKGNYGYTF
v_call: TRBV20-1; d_call: -; clone_size: -; j_call: TRBJ1-6; cdr3_length: 14; cdr3_nt: TGCAGTGCTAGTGGGGGGGGAGAAAGGTCACCCCTCCACTTT; cdr3_aa: CSASGGGERSPLHF
v_call: TRBV6-2/TRBV6-3; d_call: -; clone_size: -; j_call: TRBJ1-5; cdr3_length: 19; cdr3_nt: TGTGCCAGCAGTCCGGGCCCCCTGGACAGCCGACAACCCAATCAGCCCCAGCATTTT; cdr3_aa: CASSPGPLDSRQPNQPQHF
v_call: TRBV15; d_call: TRBD2; clone_size: -; j_call: TRBJ2-4; cdr3_length: 18; cdr3_nt: TGTGCCACCAGCAGATCGAGCGGGAGTGTCGGCGTCAAAAACATTCAGTACTTC; cdr3_aa: CATSRSSGSVGVKNIQYF
v_call: TRBV6-1; d_call: -; clone_size: -; j_call: TRBJ1-2; cdr3_length: 16; cdr3_nt: TGTGCCAGCAGTGAATCAGTAAGACAGCTTCTGGAGGGCTACACCTTC; cdr3_aa: CASSESVRQLLEGYTF
v_call: TRBV5-4; d_call: -; clone_size: -; j_call: TRBJ2-5; cdr3_length: 15; cdr3_nt: TGTGCCAGCAGCCCCCGAATTGGCGGTTCGGAGACCCAGTACTTC; cdr3_aa: CASSPRIGGSETQYF
v_call: TRBV5-1; d_call: -; clone_size: -; j_call: TRBJ2-3; cdr3_length: 17; cdr3_nt: TGCGCCAGCAGCCGGCCCGACAACCCCCTGAGCACAGATACGCAGTATTTT; cdr3_aa: CASSRPDNPLSTDTQYF
v_call: TRBV3-1/TRBV3-2; d_call: TRBD1; clone_size: -; j_call: TRBJ1-4; cdr3_length: 16; cdr3_nt: TGTGCCAGCAGCCTCACCTCGGACAGGGCGGGGGAAAAACTGTTTTTT; cdr3_aa: CASSLTSDRAGEKLFF
v_call: TRBV29-1; d_call: TRBD2; clone_size: -; j_call: TRBJ2-7; cdr3_length: 12; cdr3_nt: TGCAGCGTAAGTCAGGGAGGGGACGAGCAGTACTTC; cdr3_aa: CSVSQGGDEQYF
v_call: TRBV2; d_call: -; clone_size: many; j_call: TRBJ1-5; cdr3_length: 14; cdr3_nt: TGTGCCAGCAGAGAGAGGCCTAGCAATCAGCCCCAGCATTTT; cdr3_aa: CASRERPSNQPQHF
v_call: TRBV30; d_call: TRBD1; clone_size: -; j_call: TRBJ1-6; cdr3_length: 12; cdr3_nt: TGTGCTTGGGGACAGGGGGGTTCACCCCTCCACTTT; cdr3_aa: CAWGQGGSPLHF
v_call: TRBV19; d_call: -; clone_size: -; j_call: TRBJ2-2; cdr3_length: 14; cdr3_nt: TGTGCCAGCAGAGTGACGGGACTCACCGGGGAGCTGTTTTTT; cdr3_aa: CASRVTGLTGELFF
v_call: TRBV3-1/TRBV3-2; d_call: TRBD1; clone_size: -; j_call: TRBJ1-2; cdr3_length: 15; cdr3_nt: TGTGCCAGCAGCCCAACCGGGACAGGGGCACGCGGCTACACCTTC; cdr3_aa: CASSPTGTGARGYTF
v_call: TRBV2; d_call: TRBD2; clone_size: -; j_call: TRBJ2-2; cdr3_length: 16; cdr3_nt: TGTGCCAGCAGCCCCCCCAGCGGGGGGCTCACCGGGGAGCTGTTTTTT; cdr3_aa: CASSPPSGGLTGELFF
v_call: TRBV18; d_call: -; clone_size: -; j_call: TRBJ2-3; cdr3_length: 13; cdr3_nt: TGTGCCAGCTCTCTCAACGGGGACTATACGCAGTATTTT; cdr3_aa: CASSLNGDYTQYF
v_call: TRBV2; d_call: -; clone_size: -; j_call: TRBJ2-7; cdr3_length: 13; cdr3_nt: TGTGCCAGCAGCCTCGACACGATCTACGAGCAGTACTTC; cdr3_aa: CASSLDTIYEQYF
v_call: TRBV5-1; d_call: -; clone_size: -; j_call: TRBJ2-5; cdr3_length: 14; cdr3_nt: TGCGCCAGCAGCATCGGACAGTTCCAAGAGACCCAGTACTTC; cdr3_aa: CASSIGQFQETQYF
v_call: TRBV7-8; d_call: TRBD1; clone_size: -; j_call: TRBJ1-2; cdr3_length: 17; cdr3_nt: TGTGCCAGCAGCTTATCCCTGGACAGGGTAGGAATCTATGGCTACACCTTC; cdr3_aa: CASSLSLDRVGIYGYTF
v_call: TRBV19; d_call: -; clone_size: -; j_call: TRBJ1-3; cdr3_length: 14; cdr3_nt: TGTGCCTCCGCCCGGGGGAGCTCTGGAAACACCATATATTTT; cdr3_aa: CASARGSSGNTIYF
v_call: TRBV2; d_call: TRBD2; clone_size: -; j_call: TRBJ2-2; cdr3_length: 16; cdr3_nt: TGTGCCAGCTCCGGGACTAGCGGGAGGATCGCCGGGGAGCTGTTTTTT; cdr3_aa: CASSGTSGRIAGELFF
v_call: TRBV20-1; d_call: TRBD2; clone_size: -; j_call: TRBJ2-3; cdr3_length: 11; cdr3_nt: TGCAGTGCTGGGACTAGAGATACGCAGTATTTT; cdr3_aa: CSAGTRDTQYF
v_call: TRBV9; d_call: -; clone_size: -; j_call: TRBJ2-6; cdr3_length: 14; cdr3_nt: TGTGCCAGCAGCGGACTCTCTGGGGCCAACGTCCTGACTTTC; cdr3_aa: CASSGLSGANVLTF
v_call: TRBV30; d_call: -; clone_size: -; j_call: TRBJ2-1; cdr3_length: 11; cdr3_nt: TGTGCCTGGAGTGGTGAGAATGAGCAGTTCTTC; cdr3_aa: CAWSGENEQFF
v_call: TRBV11-3; d_call: -; clone_size: -; j_call: TRBJ2-6; cdr3_length: 17; cdr3_nt: TGTGCCAGCAGCCTGTCCCGGGACACCTCTGGGGCCAACGTCCTGACTTTC; cdr3_aa: CASSLSRDTSGANVLTF
v_call: TRBV18; d_call: TRBD1; clone_size: -; j_call: TRBJ1-2; cdr3_length: 13; cdr3_nt: TGTGCCAGCTCACCGGACAGGGCCTATGGCTACACCTTC; cdr3_aa: CASSPDRAYGYTF
v_call: TRBV2; d_call: -; clone_size: -; j_call: TRBJ2-6; cdr3_length: 16; cdr3_nt: TGTGCCAGCACTCTAAGAGGAGGTTCTGGGGCCAACGTCCTGACTTTC; cdr3_aa: CASTLRGGSGANVLTF